The 10 T cell receptor beta chains below were found in one sample sequenced in a study of blood T cell repertoires in COVID-19. Clones were read by immunoSEQ multiplex PCR, and TCRdb kept only the in-frame ones, dropping some. The table shows fewer than 200,000 clones, with 70% to 80% occurring only once. The sample taken for sequencing was PBMCs or T cells enriched from blood (not recorded which). The receptor set was obtained from a woman in her 70s in a cohort exposed to, infected with or recovered from COVID-19 (not recorded which).

This chain uses TRBV19 with TRBJ2-7; a weak D match, TRBD1 (6 bases). Trimming left V 2 bases short and J 2 bases short, with 13 bases between. Looked up from germline, CDR1 is LNHDA and CDR2 is SQIVND (reference sequence). This CDR3 is built from 15 residues. Here the CDR3 reads CASSINGQNPYEQYF. In nucleotides, the CDR3 is TGTGCCAGTAGTATAAACGGACAGAACCCCTACGAGCAGTACTTC.

J is TRBJ1-1 and V is TRBV6-5; D is possibly TRBD1 (5 bases). Trimming removed 0 bases at V and 1 base at J, with 6 bases between. The CDR3 length is 14 residues. CDR1 and CDR2 (germline): MNHEY, SVGAGI. CDR3 residues: CASSYSGANTEAFF. CDR3 DNA: TGTGCCAGCAGTTACTCAGGGGCGAACACTGAAGCTTTCTTT.

The J gene is TRBJ1-1, the V gene TRBV7-9; TRBD1 matches at 9 bases. The trim removed 3 bases at V and 1 base at J, leaving 3 bases unmatched. Germline CDR1 SEHNR, CDR2 FQNEAQ (reference sequence). This CDR3 comprises 15 residues. CDR3 region: CASSFRGQGNTEAFF. The CDR3 DNA is TGTGCCAGCAGCTTCCGGGGACAGGGGAACACTGAAGCTTTCTTT.

CDR3 in DNA: TGTGCCAGTAGGCGATCAGGATACTACGAGCAGTACTTC. Encoded protein: CASRRSGYYEQYF. This chain uses TRBV19 with TRBJ2-7, with D uncertain. The CDR3 has 13 residues. The germline CDR1 and CDR2 sequences are LNHDA and SQIVND (reference sequence). V gave up 6 bases and J gave up 3 bases, with 12 bases separating them.

The count of this clone is one. The rearrangement uses TRBV28 and TRBJ1-5; D not certain. CDR1 MDHEN and CDR2 SYDVKM come from the germline V gene. Trimming cost V 7 bases and J 0 bases, with 10 bases left between them. CDR3 length: 14 amino acids. The CDR3 DNA sequence: TGTGCCAGCAAACTTCCTTATAGCAATCAGCCCCAGCATTTT. This sequence encodes CASKLPYSNQPQHF.

The gene calls are TRBV6-5 and TRBJ2-7; TRBD2 is a possible D gene (5 bases). The germline V and J ends were trimmed by 5 bases and 3 bases, with 14 bases remaining between them. CDR3 length equals 14 residues. Per the germline V gene, CDR1 is MNHEY and CDR2 is SVGAGI. The CDR3 coding sequence is TGTGCCAGCAGTCCCGGGCTAGCTGGCTACGAGCAGTACTTC. As protein: CASSPGLAGYEQYF.

The chain combines TRBV24-1 with TRBJ2-1; 8 nucleotides line up with TRBD2. CDR1 KGHDR and CDR2 SFDVKD come from the germline V gene. The CDR3 has 15 amino acids. J lost 6 bases, V lost 7 bases, and 10 bases had no gene match. The CDR3 reads CATSGRGGQVNEQFF. The CDR3 coding sequence is TGTGCCACCAGCGGGAGGGGGGGGCAGGTCAATGAGCAGTTCTTC.

The rearrangement links TRBV7-3 to TRBJ2-2; 8 nucleotides line up with TRBD1. Germline values: CDR1 SGHTA, CDR2 FQGTGA. The J segment lost 8 bases and the V segment lost 1 base, leaving 9 bases of the junction unmatched. This CDR3 comprises 16 residues. The CDR3 sequence: CASSLMEDRVGGELFF. The CDR3 nucleotides read TGTGCCAGCAGCTTAATGGAGGACAGGGTCGGAGGGGAGCTGTTTTTT.

V gene TRBV5-4 combines with J gene TRBJ2-1; 8 bases align to TRBD2. Germline trimming cut 7 bases from V and 5 bases from J; bases unmatched to any gene: 8. Germline V gives CDR1 SGHNT, CDR2 YYREEE (reference sequence). The CDR3 runs 14 residues. The CDR3 nucleotides read TGTGCCAGCCGAGGGCGGGAGGTCCACAATGAGCAGTTCTTC. Protein sequence: CASRGREVHNEQFF.

The genes are TRBV25-1 and TRBJ1-6; D is possibly TRBD1 (6 bases). The CDR3 length is 14 residues. The germline V gene encodes CDR1 MGHDK and CDR2 SYGVNS. Trimming stripped 3 bases from V and 7 bases from J, with 10 bases between. The CDR3 loop is CASSDRGTNSPLHF. CDR3 in DNA: TGTGCCAGCAGTGACAGGGGAACCAATTCACCCCTCCACTTT.